This T cell receptor beta chain came from a study of OX40 agonist ivuxolimab in advanced cancers. Whole-study context: It was ivuxolimab, an agonistic anti-OX40 (CD134) antibody, that patients were treated with. Of the participants, under 50% had some prior anti-PD-1, anti-PD-L1 or anti-CTLA-4 therapy, which was allowed.

On this clone: What it recognizes is unknown.

With V trimmed by 6 bases and J by 7 bases, 7 bases remained unmatched. This CDR3 is 14 amino acids long. The germline gives CDR1 SNHLY, CDR2 FYNNEI. Profiled with immunoSEQ multiplex PCR; TCRdb holds only in-frame clones, not every one. Of tens of thousands of clones listed, around 90% were seen once; the top ten hold around 9.9%. Study-wide points: At 0.1 to 3.0 mg/kg and by week 6, CD4+ and CD8+ T cells in the blood had expanded clonally.

Excluded were patients having autoimmune disease history or systemic immunosuppression. The sample here was CD4+ or CD8+ T cells sorted from blood, taken in a trial of the OX40 agonist ivuxolimab. V is TRBV2 and J is TRBJ2-7, with 12 bases fitting TRBD1. This clonotype was sampled from an adult with an advanced solid tumor such as melanoma, head and neck, liver or kidney cancer. The CDR3: CASRGQGALREQYF. The CDR3 coding sequence is TGTGCCAGCAGGGGACAGGGGGCCTTACGGGAGCAGTACTTC.